The clone carrying this T cell receptor beta chain appeared once. Its antigen remains unidentified. At sampling all donors were nominally healthy, likely with unrecorded immune exposures. These data belong to a study of cytomegalovirus exposure and HLA in healthy donors. The PCR employed 60 Vbeta primers together with 13 Jbeta primers. This table comes from immunoSEQ multiplex PCR, and its TCRdb copy is limited to in-frame clones, with some not included. The sample records 100,000 to 150,000 clones, roughly four fifths being singletons. The V gene's germline CDR1 is LGHNA and CDR2 YNFKEQ. Trimming took 1 base from V and 9 from J, leaving 13 bases between them. The length of the CDR3 is 15 residues. Study-level results: In vitro experiments confirmed that a few CMV-associated chains were specific for CMV antigens. It is likely that the observed cluster of highly shared sequence variants was a sequencing artifact. Most of the TCR beta V segments (in an earlier analysis) were productive either about 87% or about 30% of the time.

Sequencing used PBMCs. The source of this sequence is a woman between 40 and 55 years old in good health and CMV-seropositive. This rearrangement joins TRBV4-2 to TRBJ1-6, with D hard to call. The CDR3 here is CASSQVREVTSPLHF. In nucleotides, the CDR3 is TGTGCCAGCAGCCAAGTTCGGGAGGTCACTTCACCCCTCCACTTT.